The following is a TCR beta chain sequence with its context. The antigen remains undetermined. This record comes from a study of cytomegalovirus exposure and HLA in healthy donors. Study as a whole: A preliminary data release comprised around 85 million unique TCRs obtained from HLA-typed donors.

The PCR had 60 Vbeta and 13 Jbeta primers. TCRdb's table, derived via immunoSEQ multiplex PCR, lists solely in-frame clones and lacks some. The table lists about 180,000 clones, more than 65% of them singletons. The J segment lost 7 bases and the V segment lost 3 bases, leaving 8 bases of the junction unmatched. CDR3 length equals 15 residues. Germline lookup yields CDR1 SGDLS and CDR2 YYNGEE. Findings of the study overall: Accurate HLA-A and HLA-B prediction from TCR beta sequences was reported for most subjects. The study assumed roughly uniform donor sequencing depth for presence/absence analyses. Altogether, 164 TCR beta chains were recorded as cytomegalovirus-associated.

The sample comprised PBMCs. The chain links TRBV9 to TRBJ1-4; 8 bases line up with TRBD1. The sequence was collected from a woman younger than 45 in good health and CMV-seropositive. The CDR3 sequence is CASSARDRTLEKLFF. The CDR3 coding sequence is TGTGCCAGCAGCGCCCGGGACAGGACCCTTGAAAAACTGTTTTTT.